These 12 T cell receptor beta chains were all obtained from the same sample, sequenced in a study of shared clonotypes between healthy human individuals. Measured with immunoSEQ multiplex PCR; TCRdb has only the in-frame clones, and not every one. The sample consists of around 2.5 million clones, 93% of them appearing once. The sample was naive CD4+ T cells from PBMCs. Subset here: CD45RA+ positively selected. The receptors originated from a man between 18 and 29 years old in good health. Some clones in this sample may be carry-over from other donors' samples.

The CDR3, as DNA: TGTGCCAGCTCACCACTCCTAGGCTCTCAAGAGACCCAGTACTTC. Translating it yields CASSPLLGSQETQYF. V usage is TRBV18 and J usage is TRBJ2-5; no definite D call. The CDR3 is 15 amino acids. V shed 1 base and J shed 2 bases, with 11 bases lying between them. Germline CDR1 is KGHSH and CDR2 is LQKENI.

Details on this clone: Other DNA sequences of this sample code for an identical CDR3. V gene TRBV5-1 combines with J gene TRBJ2-7; perhaps TRBD2 as D (5 bases). Trimming shortened V by 1 base and J by 0 bases, and 8 bases separated the two germline ends. Looked up from germline, CDR1 is SGHRS and CDR2 is YFSETQ. The CDR3 has 14 residues. The CDR3 DNA reads as TGCGCCAGCAGCTTGTCCGGGGACTCCTACGAGCAGTACTTC. Translation gives CASSLSGDSYEQYF.

With respect to this clone: The same CDR3 also results from other DNA sequences found in this sample. The CDR3 bases are TGTGCCAGTAGCCGATACAATGAGCAGTTCTTC. Protein sequence: CASSRYNEQFF. V gene TRBV19 combines with J gene TRBJ2-1; D is uncertain. Trimming pared 6 bases from V and 4 bases from J, leaving 4 bases between. CDR3 length equals 11 residues. Germline V CDR1 and CDR2: LNHDA, SQIVND (reference sequence).

The chain carries TRBV18 and TRBJ1-1; D gene unclear. This CDR3 region has 15 residues. Trimming left V 1 base short and J 5 bases short, with 14 bases between. Germline loops: CDR1 KGHSH, CDR2 LQKENI. The DNA of the CDR3 is TGTGCCAGCTCACCACGGGTGGTGGGTGGGACTGAAGCTTTCTTT. Amino acids: CASSPRVVGGTEAFF. The whole variable domain, filled in from reference TRBV18 and TRBJ1-1, reads NAGVMQNPRHLVRRRGQEARLRCSPMKGHSHVYWYRQLPEEGLKFMVYLQKENIIDESGMPKERFSAEFPKEGPSILRIQQVVRGDSAAYFCASSPRVVGGTEAFFGQGTRLTVV.

The sample holds one count of this clone. V and J are TRBV29-1 and TRBJ2-1; 9 bases line up with TRBD1. The CDR3 contains 17 residues. Germline V CDR1 and CDR2: SQVTM, ANQGSEA. V shed 2 bases and J 7 bases; nucleotides not matched to a gene: 15. Here the CDR3 DNA reads TGCAGCGTTGAAACGGCCCGCCCGGGACAGGGAATAAATGAGCAGTTCTTC. This encodes CSVETARPGQGINEQFF.

The chain links TRBV5-1 to TRBJ2-1; D unclear. From germline, CDR1 is SGHRS and CDR2 YFSETQ. V lost 4 bases and J lost 0, with 11 bases in between. CDR3 length: 15 amino acids. The CDR3 sequence is CASSLYSNSYNEQFF. In nucleotides, the CDR3 is TGCGCCAGCAGCCTATACAGTAACTCCTACAATGAGCAGTTCTTC. The full variable domain, rest sourced from reference TRBV5-1 and TRBJ2-1, is KAGVTQTPRYLIKTRGQQVTLSCSPISGHRSVSWYQQTPGQGLQFLFEYFSETQRNKGNFPGRFSGRQFSNSRSEMNVSTLELGDSALYLCASSLYSNSYNEQFFGPGTRLTVL.

This clone has only one observation. The gene calls are TRBV5-1 and TRBJ2-3, with 7 bases fitting TRBD1. The CDR3 spans 15 residues. Trimming cost V 2 bases and J 3 bases; bases outside gene matches: 6. CDR1 is SGHRS, CDR2 YFSETQ, per germline. The CDR3 reads CASSFSRGLTDTQYF. CDR3 sequence (DNA): TGCGCCAGCAGCTTCTCCAGGGGGTTAACAGATACGCAGTATTTT.

Turning to this clone: The sample carries other DNA sequences with the same CDR3. The V call is TRBV5-1, the J call TRBJ2-5; TRBD2 is a possible D gene (5 bases). Germline V gene data show CDR1 as SGHRS and CDR2 as YFSETQ. Trimming shortened V by 1 base and J by 1 base, and 8 bases separated the two germline ends. CDR3 length: 14 residues. The CDR3 is CASSLTGVQETQYF. CDR3 DNA sequence: TGCGCCAGCAGCTTGACCGGGGTCCAAGAGACCCAGTACTTC. The complete variable domain, with remaining parts taken from reference TRBV5-1 and TRBJ2-5, reads KAGVTQTPRYLIKTRGQQVTLSCSPISGHRSVSWYQQTPGQGLQFLFEYFSETQRNKGNFPGRFSGRQFSNSRSEMNVSTLELGDSALYLCASSLTGVQETQYFGPGTRLLVL.

The rearrangement links TRBV27 to TRBJ2-5; 10 nucleotides match TRBD2. Per the germline V gene, CDR1 is MNHEY and CDR2 is SMNVEV (reference sequence). After removal of 5 bases from V and 5 bases from J, the junction contained 14 bases not matched to a gene. CDR3 length equals 17 residues. This chain's CDR3 is CASSGVWLAGVSETQYF. The CDR3 coding sequence is TGTGCCAGCAGTGGGGTGTGGCTAGCGGGAGTCTCCGAGACCCAGTACTTC.

V and J are TRBV28 and TRBJ1-4; D might be TRBD1 (6 bases). Germline lookup yields CDR1 MDHEN and CDR2 SYDVKM. Trimming took off 8 bases at V and 11 bases at J, with 18 bases between the two ends. CDR3 length: 13 amino acids. The CDR3 sequence: CASYTGKVEKLFF. In DNA, the CDR3 is TGTGCCAGCTACACAGGGAAGGTAGAGAAACTGTTTTTT.

This chain connects TRBV27 to TRBJ2-5, with TRBD2 identical over 14 bases. With V trimmed by 0 bases and J by 9 bases, 3 bases remained unmatched. Germline lookup yields CDR1 MNHEY and CDR2 SMNVEV (reference sequence). CDR3 length equals 15 residues. This CDR3 is CASSLSTSGRGPQYF. The CDR3 DNA reads as TGTGCCAGCAGTTTATCGACTAGCGGGAGGGGACCCCAGTACTTC.

The sample holds a few counts of this clone. This chain uses TRBV2 with TRBJ1-2; D gene uncertain. Germline CDR1 reads SNHLY; CDR2 reads FYNNEI. Trimming shortened V by 3 bases and J by 3 bases, and 5 bases separated the two germline ends. The CDR3 is 12 amino acids. The CDR3 spells CASSDRHYGYTF. The CDR3, as DNA: TGTGCCAGCAGTGACAGACACTATGGCTACACCTTC.